What follows are 30 T cell receptor beta chains derived from one specimen sequenced in a study of shared clonotypes between healthy human individuals. Assay used: immunoSEQ multiplex PCR; TCRdb lists only in-frame clones, some missing. In the table there are 850,000 to 1,200,000 clones, roughly 75% of which are singletons. Sequencing was done on a sample of memory CD4+ T cells sorted from blood. Subset reported: CD45RA-negative fraction. All receptors come from a man younger than 30 in good health.

This clone was found once. V is TRBV28 and J is TRBJ1-1; D is perhaps TRBD1 (5 bases). The germline CDR1 and CDR2 sequences are MDHEN and SYDVKM. The germline V and J ends were trimmed by 3 bases and 7 bases, with 15 bases remaining between them. There are 14 residues in the CDR3. DNA for the CDR3: TGTGCCAGCAGTTTGATCCCACCGGGGGGTGAAGCTTTCTTT. Its translation is CASSLIPPGGEAFF.

This chain links TRBV5-1 with TRBJ1-1, with D possibly matching TRBD1 (5 bases). Germline V gene data show CDR1 as SGHRS and CDR2 as YFSETQ. This CDR3 region has 18 residues. V was clipped by 4 bases and J by 5 bases, with 27 bases between them. CDR3 DNA sequence: TGCGCCAGCAGCCCGACGGGCCAAGGGACCTCTAAGGGGACTGAAGCTTTCTTT. Protein product: CASSPTGQGTSKGTEAFF. Using reference TRBV5-1 and TRBJ1-1 for the parts outside the CDR3, the full variable domain is KAGVTQTPRYLIKTRGQQVTLSCSPISGHRSVSWYQQTPGQGLQFLFEYFSETQRNKGNFPGRFSGRQFSNSRSEMNVSTLELGDSALYLCASSPTGQGTSKGTEAFFGQGTRLTVV.

This clone was seen once. A much more abundant neighbour one base away suggests this may be a read error. Other nucleotide sequences in the sample specify the same CDR3. This rearrangement joins TRBV7-2 to TRBJ2-7; 7 positions match TRBD1. With 7 bases clipped from V and 3 bases from J, the junction kept 9 bases outside the gene matches. This CDR3 region has 14 residues. CDR1 SGHTA and CDR2 FQGNSA come from the germline V gene. This CDR3 reads CASTRPGQNYEQYF. CDR3 nucleotides: TGTGCCAGCACCCGACCGGGACAGAACTACGAGCAGTACTTC.

The rearrangement uses TRBV7-9 and TRBJ2-7; D assignment may be TRBD1 or TRBD2 (6 bases each). V lost 3 bases and J lost 7, with 16 bases in between. This CDR3 comprises 14 residues. Germline CDR1 is SEHNR and CDR2 is FQNEAQ (reference sequence). The CDR3 DNA follows: TGTGCCAGCAGCTTCCAACAGGGAGGCGTGGAGCAGTACTTC. It encodes CASSFQQGGVEQYF.

This chain connects TRBV18 to TRBJ2-7; D gene uncertain. CDR3 length: 14 residues. CDR1 and CDR2 from the germline V gene are KGHSH and LQKENI. The V and J ends lost 2 bases and 4 bases respectively, with 12 bases between them. CDR3 in DNA: TGTGCCAGCTCACCATCCATATTGGAGTACGAGCAGTACTTC. Amino acid sequence: CASSPSILEYEQYF. The full variable domain, in which reference TRBV18 and TRBJ2-7 provide the parts outside the CDR3, is NAGVMQNPRHLVRRRGQEARLRCSPMKGHSHVYWYRQLPEEGLKFMVYLQKENIIDESGMPKERFSAEFPKEGPSILRIQQVVRGDSAAYFCASSPSILEYEQYFGPGTRLTVT.

This clone was counted many times. J is TRBJ2-7 and V is TRBV5-6; D remains unclear. Germline V gives CDR1 SGHDT, CDR2 YYEEEE. V was cut by 4 bases and J by 4 bases, with 6 bases left in between. The CDR3 runs 11 residues. CDR3 nucleotides: TGTGCCAGCAGCGCCAAATACGAGCAGTACTTC. Translation: CASSAKYEQYF.

V usage is TRBV6-5 and J usage is TRBJ1-2; 7 nucleotides agree with TRBD1. Germline values: CDR1 MNHEY, CDR2 SVGAGI. After removal of 0 bases from V and 7 bases from J, the junction contained 8 bases not matched to a gene. CDR3 length: 15 residues. CDR3 loop: CASSYSNRGLGGYTF. In nucleotides, the CDR3 is TGTGCCAGCAGTTACTCGAACAGGGGTTTAGGTGGCTACACCTTC.

The rearrangement links TRBV2 to TRBJ2-2; possible D gene TRBD2, 6 bases. V lost 2 bases and J 4 bases, leaving 8 bases between the germline ends. The CDR3 totals 14 residues. Germline V lookup: CDR1 SNHLY, CDR2 FYNNEI. CDR3 coding DNA: TGTGCCAGCAGTGAACAGGGAGGCACCGGGGAGCTGTTTTTT. Its protein product is CASSEQGGTGELFF.

The gene calls are TRBV10-1 and TRBJ2-2; 12 nucleotides agree with TRBD2. V lost 5 bases, J lost 4 bases, and 2 bases stayed unmatched. Per germline, CDR1 WNHNN and CDR2 SYGVQD (reference sequence). The CDR3 has 15 residues. For the CDR3, the DNA is TGCGCCAGCAGTCCGGGACTAGCGGGCACCGGGGAGCTGTTTTTT. Amino acid sequence: CASSPGLAGTGELFF.

The V gene is TRBV9, the J gene TRBJ1-6; D not resolved. Germline V CDR1 and CDR2: SGDLS, YYNGEE. The CDR3 has 12 amino acids. The V end was cut by 0 bases, the J end by 16 bases, with 11 bases between. This CDR3 reads CASSVAFSELHF. The CDR3 bases are TGTGCCAGCAGCGTAGCTTTCAGTGAACTCCACTTT.

Only one count was recorded for this clone. The rearrangement joins TRBV30 to TRBJ2-5; TRBD2 matches 11 bases. From germline, CDR1 is GTSNPN and CDR2 SVGIG (reference sequence). CDR3 length: 14 amino acids. Trimming cost V 0 bases and J 6 bases; bases outside gene matches: 3. The CDR3 reads CAWSVASGGKTQYF. The CDR3 bases are TGTGCCTGGAGTGTGGCTAGCGGGGGGAAGACCCAGTACTTC.

This rearrangement joins TRBV7-2 to TRBJ1-2; D unresolved. The ends were cut back, 3 bases at V and 2 bases at J, with 16 bases in the middle. The CDR3 contains 16 residues. The germline V gene encodes CDR1 SGHTA and CDR2 FQGNSA. CDR3 nucleotides: TGTGCCAGCAGCTTTCGACCGGGAGGCGGGAACTATGGCTACACCTTC. It translates to CASSFRPGGGNYGYTF.

About this clone: In the same sample, other DNA sequences code for this CDR3. The chain combines TRBV5-1 with TRBJ2-7; 11 bases match TRBD2. CDR3 length equals 14 residues. Germline V gives CDR1 SGHRS, CDR2 YFSETQ. V dropped 4 bases and J dropped 0; count of bases not matched to a gene: 0. This CDR3 reads CASSTSGGSYEQYF. The CDR3 nucleotides read TGCGCCAGCAGCACTAGCGGGGGCTCCTACGAGCAGTACTTC.

The CDR3 coding sequence is TGTGCCAGCAGCTCTTCACGTAATCAGCCCCAGCATTTT. Residues: CASSSSRNQPQHF. J is TRBJ1-5 and V is TRBV27; D remains unclear. The CDR3 consists of 13 residues. Germline V CDR1 and CDR2: MNHEY, SMNVEV (reference sequence). V was clipped by 6 bases and J by 4 bases, with 10 bases between them.

The V call is TRBV10-3, the J call TRBJ2-1, with D tentatively TRBD1 (6 bases). CDR1 is ENHRY and CDR2 is SYGVKD in the germline V gene. The CDR3 has 12 amino acids. V was pared by 10 bases and J by 7 bases, with 14 bases between. CDR3 loop: CANGDNINEQFF. CDR3 in DNA: TGTGCCAACGGGGACAACATTAATGAGCAGTTCTTC.

This clone was observed a handful of times. The chain joins TRBV2 to TRBJ1-5; D is uncertain. Germline assignment: CDR1 SNHLY and CDR2 FYNNEI. The ends were cut back, 4 bases at V and 1 base at J, with 8 bases in the middle. The CDR3 runs 14 residues. Written as DNA, the CDR3 is TGTGCCAGCAGTGTGAAGGGAAGCAATCAGCCCCAGCATTTT. It is translated as CASSVKGSNQPQHF.

The chain has TRBV28 and TRBJ1-2, with D possibly matching TRBD1 (6 bases). This CDR3 is built from 14 residues. Germline CDR1 MDHEN, CDR2 SYDVKM. V was trimmed by 5 bases and J by 1 base, leaving 11 bases between them. The CDR3 here is CASSGTPINYGYTF. CDR3 coding DNA: TGTGCCAGCAGTGGGACACCGATTAACTATGGCTACACCTTC.

This clone showed up many times. The gene calls are TRBV19 and TRBJ1-2; D unresolved. The CDR3 is 13 residues long. The germline gives CDR1 LNHDA, CDR2 SQIVND (reference sequence). The V and J ends lost 6 bases and 4 bases respectively, with 12 bases between them. The CDR3 here is CASSFNIGYGYTF. The CDR3 DNA reads TGTGCCAGTAGCTTTAACATCGGCTATGGCTACACCTTC.

The chain combines TRBV2 with TRBJ1-1; possibly TRBD1 for D (6 bases). The CDR3 loop spans 14 amino acids. Between the trimmed V and J ends, which lost 4 bases and 7 bases, there was a span of 16 bases. Germline loops: CDR1 SNHLY, CDR2 FYNNEI. CDR3 in amino acids: CASSATGYRDEAFF. Here the CDR3 DNA reads TGTGCCAGCAGTGCGACAGGATATAGGGATGAAGCTTTCTTT.

The rearrangement joins TRBV4-2 to TRBJ2-1; tentatively, D is TRBD2 (5 bases). Germline lookup yields CDR1 LGHNA and CDR2 YNFKEQ. Trimming left V 0 bases short and J 6 bases short, with 21 bases between. The CDR3 is made up of 18 amino acids. In DNA form, the CDR3 reads TGTGCCAGCAGCCAAGATAGAGGAGGCTGGACTCCACGCAATGAGCAGTTCTTC. Its protein product is CASSQDRGGWTPRNEQFF.

CDR3 in amino acids: CASSSPQGDNSPLHF. In DNA, the CDR3 is TGTGCCAGCAGTTCCCCACAGGGGGATAATTCACCCCTCCACTTT. V gene TRBV28 combines with J gene TRBJ1-6, with 8 nucleotides matching TRBD1. The CDR3 runs to 15 residues. The germline V gene has CDR1 MDHEN and CDR2 SYDVKM. The V gene end was trimmed by 4 bases and the J gene end by 5 bases; junction bases not matched to a gene: 4.

The genes are TRBV9 and TRBJ2-1; 7 bases map to TRBD2. This CDR3 has 14 residues. V trimming: 4 bases; J trimming: 7 bases; junction bases outside the gene matches: 8. Looked up from germline, CDR1 is SGDLS and CDR2 is YYNGEE. CDR3 loop: CASSPRGWWNEQFF. CDR3 nucleotides: TGTGCCAGCAGCCCGCGGGGGTGGTGGAATGAGCAGTTCTTC.

The chain combines TRBV9 with TRBJ1-2, with D possibly matching TRBD1 (6 bases). V was pared by 4 bases and J by 0 bases, with 16 bases between. This CDR3 region has 16 residues. In germline, CDR1 is SGDLS, CDR2 YYNGEE. CDR3 sequence reads: CASSPRGQSPNYGYTF. Written as DNA, the CDR3 is TGTGCCAGCAGCCCCCGAGGACAGTCCCCTAACTATGGCTACACCTTC.

The chain joins TRBV6-5 to TRBJ1-3; D is perhaps TRBD1 (6 bases). V was pared by 4 bases and J by 0 bases, with 13 bases between. Germline assignment: CDR1 MNHEY and CDR2 SVGAGI. CDR3 length equals 16 residues. CDR3 in DNA: TGTGCCAGCAGTTCCCCCAGGGGCAGCTCTGGAAACACCATATATTTT. Translated: CASSSPRGSSGNTIYF.

The CDR3 region has the DNA TGCGCCAGCAGCCAGGACAGGGGACCTGGCTACACCTTC. It codes for CASSQDRGPGYTF. This chain uses TRBV5-1 with TRBJ1-2, with 9 positions matching TRBD1. Germline values: CDR1 SGHRS, CDR2 YFSETQ. This CDR3 region has 13 residues. Trimming took 4 bases from V and 7 from J; bases not matched to a gene: 5.

The CDR3: CASSFRQSSYNEQFF. The CDR3 DNA reads as TGTGCCAGCAGTTTTAGACAAAGCTCCTACAATGAGCAGTTCTTC. The chain links TRBV28 to TRBJ2-1; D call uncertain. The V gene lost 3 bases and the J gene lost 0 bases, with 9 bases spanning the gap. This CDR3 is built from 15 residues. CDR1 and CDR2 (germline): MDHEN, SYDVKM.

The chain recombines TRBV6-6 with TRBJ2-7; 7 bases align to TRBD2. The germline V gene encodes CDR1 MNHNY and CDR2 SVGAGI (reference sequence). The CDR3 is 14 amino acids. With 7 bases clipped from V and 0 bases from J, the junction kept 6 bases outside the gene matches. The CDR3 DNA is TGTGCCAGCAATTTGGCTAGCGGCTCCTACGAGCAGTACTTC. Translation gives CASNLASGSYEQYF.

This chain joins TRBV19 and TRBJ1-6; 9 nucleotides align to TRBD1. V shed 7 bases, J shed 10 bases, and the junction held 5 bases outside the gene matches. The CDR3 consists of 13 residues. CDR1 LNHDA and CDR2 SQIVND come from the germline V gene (reference sequence). The CDR3 sequence is CASKIGQGSPLHF. CDR3 coding DNA: TGTGCCAGTAAAATAGGACAGGGGTCACCCCTCCACTTT.

The genes are TRBV7-8 and TRBJ2-1, with D possibly being TRBD2 (6 bases). The ends were cut back, 5 bases at V and 6 bases at J, with 14 bases in the middle. This CDR3 region has 14 residues. The germline gives CDR1 SGHVS, CDR2 FQNEAQ. The CDR3 coding sequence is TGTGCCAGCAGCCTCCGGGACTCGGCCAATGAGCAGTTCTTC. Translating it yields CASSLRDSANEQFF.

The chain is built from TRBV7-2 and TRBJ2-7; D not certain. This CDR3 has 14 amino acids. The V end was cut by 0 bases, the J end by 3 bases, with 9 bases between. Germline loops: CDR1 SGHTA, CDR2 FQGNSA. CDR3 DNA: TGTGCCAGCAGCTTAGCCGCTTTTAGCTACGAGCAGTACTTC. The encoded protein is CASSLAAFSYEQYF.